These 5 T cell receptor beta chains came from one sample sequenced in a study of blood T cell repertoires in COVID-19. Assay used: immunoSEQ multiplex PCR; TCRdb lists only in-frame clones, some missing. Of roughly 70,000 clones listed, about 91% are singletons. Material: peripheral blood. These receptors were collected from a human donor with active COVID-19. The donor label of this sample is uncertain.

J is TRBJ2-5 and V is TRBV5-1, with 14 bases lining up with TRBD2. Germline V gene sequence: CDR1 SGHRS, CDR2 YFSETQ. Trimming took 3 bases from V and 5 from J; bases not matched to a gene: 6. The CDR3 totals 16 residues. The CDR3 region has the DNA TGCGCCAGCAGCTCGGGACTAGCGGGAGATGTGGAGACCCAGTACTTC. Protein: CASSSGLAGDVETQYF.

The gene calls are TRBV27 and TRBJ2-7; D remains unclear. CDR1 and CDR2 (germline): MNHEY, SMNVEV (reference sequence). The CDR3 contains 11 residues. Trimming cost V 4 bases and J 3 bases, with 4 bases left between them. The CDR3 region has the DNA TGTGCCAGCAGTTCGAGCTACGAGCAGTACTTC. Its translation: CASSSSYEQYF.

The rearrangement joins TRBV10-3 to TRBJ2-1; 7 bases line up with TRBD1. Germline-derived CDR1 and CDR2 are ENHRY and SYGVKD. V was clipped by 3 bases and J by 6 bases; unmatched bases: 8. The CDR3 covers 15 residues. This CDR3 is CAISEPDRAGNEQFF. The CDR3 coding sequence is TGTGCCATCAGTGAACCCGACAGGGCGGGCAATGAGCAGTTCTTC.

This chain connects TRBV3-1 (or the pseudogene TRBV3-2) to TRBJ1-2; TRBD1 might be the D (6 bases). The CDR3 extends over 14 amino acids. Looked up from germline, CDR1 is LGHDT and CDR2 is YNNKEL (reference sequence). V lost 4 bases and J lost 0, with 9 bases in between. The chain's CDR3 is CASSRTEANYGYTF. The CDR3 DNA sequence: TGTGCCAGCAGCCGGACAGAGGCTAACTATGGCTACACCTTC.

The genes are TRBV7-9 and TRBJ2-2; 7 bases line up with TRBD2. The CDR3 totals 13 residues. With V trimmed by 5 bases and J by 9 bases, 6 bases remained unmatched. From germline, CDR1 is SEHNR and CDR2 FQNEAQ (reference sequence). CDR3 residues: CASSTSGGRELFF. The CDR3 DNA sequence: TGTGCCAGCAGCACCTCGGGAGGCCGGGAGCTGTTTTTT. Combining the CDR3 with reference TRBV7-9 and TRBJ2-2 gives the whole variable domain DTGVSQNPRHKITKRGQNVTFRCDPISEHNRLYWYRQTLGQGPEFLTYFQNEAQLEKSRLLSDRFSAERPKGSFSTLEIQRTEQGDSAMYLCASSTSGGRELFFGEGSRLTVL.